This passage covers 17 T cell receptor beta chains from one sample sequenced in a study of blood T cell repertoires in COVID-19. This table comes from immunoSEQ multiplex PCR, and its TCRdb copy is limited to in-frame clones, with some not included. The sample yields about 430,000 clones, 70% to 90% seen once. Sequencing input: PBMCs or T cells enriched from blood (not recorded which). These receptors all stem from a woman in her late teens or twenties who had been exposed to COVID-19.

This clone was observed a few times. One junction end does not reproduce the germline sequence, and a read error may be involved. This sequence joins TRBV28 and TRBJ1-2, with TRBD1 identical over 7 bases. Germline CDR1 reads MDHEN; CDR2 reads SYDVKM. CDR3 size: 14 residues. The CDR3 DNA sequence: TGTTCCAGCAGTCTCACAGGGGTAGCCTATGGCTACACCTTC. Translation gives CSSSLTGVAYGYTF.

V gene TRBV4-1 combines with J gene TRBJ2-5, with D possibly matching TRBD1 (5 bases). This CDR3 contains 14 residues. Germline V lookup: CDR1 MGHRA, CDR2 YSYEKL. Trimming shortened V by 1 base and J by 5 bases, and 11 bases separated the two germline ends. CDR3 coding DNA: TGCGCCAGCAGCCAAGTAGGGGCAGAGGAGACCCAGTACTTC. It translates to CASSQVGAEETQYF.

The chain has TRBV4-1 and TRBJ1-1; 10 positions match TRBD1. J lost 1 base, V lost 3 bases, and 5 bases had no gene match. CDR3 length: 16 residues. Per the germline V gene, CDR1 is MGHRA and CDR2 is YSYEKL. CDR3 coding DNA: TGCGCCAGCAGCCAGGTGGGGACAGGGGCGAACACTGAAGCTTTCTTT. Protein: CASSQVGTGANTEAFF.

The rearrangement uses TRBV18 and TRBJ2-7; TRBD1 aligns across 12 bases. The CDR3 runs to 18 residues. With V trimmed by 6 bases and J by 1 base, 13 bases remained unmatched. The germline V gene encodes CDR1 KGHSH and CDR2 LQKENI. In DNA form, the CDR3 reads TGTGCCAGCTCCCCAATTCCCGGGACAGGGGGCAAATCCTACGAGCAGTACTTC. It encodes CASSPIPGTGGKSYEQYF.

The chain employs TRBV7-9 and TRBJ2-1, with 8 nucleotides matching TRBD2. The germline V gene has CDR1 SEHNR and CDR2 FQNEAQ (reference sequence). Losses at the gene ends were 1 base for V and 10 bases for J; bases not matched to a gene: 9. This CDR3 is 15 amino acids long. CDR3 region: CASSLEGLAGGEQFF. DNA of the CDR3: TGTGCCAGCAGCTTAGAAGGTCTAGCGGGCGGGGAGCAGTTCTTC. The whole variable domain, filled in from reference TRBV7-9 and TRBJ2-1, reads DTGVSQNPRHKITKRGQNVTFRCDPISEHNRLYWYRQTLGQGPEFLTYFQNEAQLEKSRLLSDRFSAERPKGSFSTLEIQRTEQGDSAMYLCASSLEGLAGGEQFFGPGTRLTVL.

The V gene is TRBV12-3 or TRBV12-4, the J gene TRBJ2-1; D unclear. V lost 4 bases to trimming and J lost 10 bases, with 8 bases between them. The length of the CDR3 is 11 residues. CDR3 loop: CASSSGEEQFF. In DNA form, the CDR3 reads TGTGCCAGCAGTTCCGGTGAGGAGCAGTTCTTC.

Written as DNA, the CDR3 is TGTGCCAGCAGCTCCACCATAGTGGGCTCCGAGCAGTACTTC. As protein: CASSSTIVGSEQYF. This chain joins TRBV7-2 and TRBJ2-7; D remains unclear. V was shortened by 4 bases and J by 6 bases, with 16 bases between the two germline ends. The CDR3 extends over 14 amino acids. Germline CDR1 and CDR2: SGHTA and FQGNSA.

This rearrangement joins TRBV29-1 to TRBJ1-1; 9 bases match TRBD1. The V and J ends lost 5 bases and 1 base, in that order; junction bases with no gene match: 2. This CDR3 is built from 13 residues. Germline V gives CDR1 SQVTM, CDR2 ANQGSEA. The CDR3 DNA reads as TGCAGCGTTTACAGGGGGCAGAACACTGAAGCTTTCTTT. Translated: CSVYRGQNTEAFF.

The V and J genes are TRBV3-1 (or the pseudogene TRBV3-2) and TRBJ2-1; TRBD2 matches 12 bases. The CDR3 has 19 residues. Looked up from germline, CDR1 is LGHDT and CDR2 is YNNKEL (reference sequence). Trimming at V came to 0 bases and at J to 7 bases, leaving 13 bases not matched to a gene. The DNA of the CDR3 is TGTGCCAGCAGCCAAGATCTAGCAGGGGTGACTAGCGGGAGAAATGAGCAGTTCTTC. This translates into CASSQDLAGVTSGRNEQFF.

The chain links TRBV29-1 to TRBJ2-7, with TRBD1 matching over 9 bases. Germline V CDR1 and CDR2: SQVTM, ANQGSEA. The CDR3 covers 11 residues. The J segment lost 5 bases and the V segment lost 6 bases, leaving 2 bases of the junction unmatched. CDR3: CSVGTGNEQYF. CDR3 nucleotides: TGCAGCGTGGGGACAGGGAACGAGCAGTACTTC.

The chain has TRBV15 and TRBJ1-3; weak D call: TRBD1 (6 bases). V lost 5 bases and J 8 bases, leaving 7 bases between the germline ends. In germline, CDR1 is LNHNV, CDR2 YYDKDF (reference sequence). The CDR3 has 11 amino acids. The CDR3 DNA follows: TGTGCCACCAGCGACAGGTACACCATATATTTT. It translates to CATSDRYTIYF.

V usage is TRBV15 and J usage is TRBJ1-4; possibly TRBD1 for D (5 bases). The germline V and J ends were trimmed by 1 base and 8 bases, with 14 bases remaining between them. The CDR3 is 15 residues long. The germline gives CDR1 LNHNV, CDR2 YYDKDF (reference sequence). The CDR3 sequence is CATSRAQVFGEKLFF. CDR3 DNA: TGTGCCACCAGCAGAGCACAGGTGTTTGGAGAAAAACTGTTTTTT.

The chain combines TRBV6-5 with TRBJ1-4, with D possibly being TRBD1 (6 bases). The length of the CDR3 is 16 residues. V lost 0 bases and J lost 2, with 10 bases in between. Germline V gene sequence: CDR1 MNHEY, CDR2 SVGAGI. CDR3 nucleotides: TGTGCCAGCAGTTACTCGAGGGGGTGGACTAATGAAAAACTGTTTTTT. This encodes CASSYSRGWTNEKLFF.

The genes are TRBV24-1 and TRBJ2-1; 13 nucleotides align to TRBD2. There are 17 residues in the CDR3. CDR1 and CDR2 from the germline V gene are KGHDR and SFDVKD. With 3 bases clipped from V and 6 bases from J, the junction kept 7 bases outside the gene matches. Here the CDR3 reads CATSDPGLAGVTNEQFF. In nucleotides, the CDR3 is TGTGCCACCAGTGATCCTGGACTAGCGGGAGTAACCAATGAGCAGTTCTTC.

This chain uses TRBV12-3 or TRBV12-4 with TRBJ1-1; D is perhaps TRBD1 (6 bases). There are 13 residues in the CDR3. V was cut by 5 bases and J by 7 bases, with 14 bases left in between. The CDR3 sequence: CASSQGGAGEAFF. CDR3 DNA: TGTGCCAGCAGTCAAGGGGGGGCGGGTGAAGCTTTCTTT.

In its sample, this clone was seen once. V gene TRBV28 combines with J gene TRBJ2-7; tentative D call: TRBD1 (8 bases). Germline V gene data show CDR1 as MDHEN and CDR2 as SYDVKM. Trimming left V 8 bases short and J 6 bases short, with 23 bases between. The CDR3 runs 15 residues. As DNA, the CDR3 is TGTGCCAGCCAATTACAGGGGGGGATAATGGGCGAGCAGTACTTC. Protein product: CASQLQGGIMGEQYF.

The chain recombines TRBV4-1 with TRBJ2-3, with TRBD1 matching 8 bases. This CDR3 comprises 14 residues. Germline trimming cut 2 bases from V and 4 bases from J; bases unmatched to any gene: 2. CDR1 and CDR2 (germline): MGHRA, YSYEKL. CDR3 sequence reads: CASSQPGGPDTQYF. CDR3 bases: TGCGCCAGCAGCCAACCAGGGGGCCCAGATACGCAGTATTTT.